This T cell receptor beta chain was recorded in a study of early T cells in non-severe SARS-CoV-2 infection. Using its own MiXCR run on the 5' RACE reads, TCRdb lists one record per CDR3 protein. In the table there are approximately 30,000 distinct CDR3 sequences, about 5.7% of which are singletons. V gave up 0 bases and J gave up 2 bases, with 13 bases separating them. Germline assignment: CDR1 MGHRA and CDR2 YSYEKL. CDR3 length: 16 amino acids. This clonotype has ten or more counts. This receptor was identified in an adult who was a healthcare worker with PCR-confirmed SARS-CoV-2 infection or an uninfected control (not recorded which). The sequencing input was whole blood. The J gene is TRBJ2-5, the V gene TRBV4-1; no clear D gene. The CDR3 DNA sequence: TGCGCCAGCAGCCAAGACTGGGCAGCGAAACAAGAGACCCAGTACTTC. Its translation is CASSQDWAAKQETQYF.